This T cell receptor (beta chain) derives from a study of molecular identifiers for immune sequencing clone quantification. Overall study findings and caveats: Under 1% of molecules in naive cells, but over 97% of effector molecules, belonged to clones above 20 RNA copies. In cases of identical TCR molecules sharing a barcode, highly expanded clone sizes could be underestimated.

CDR1 and CDR2 from the germline V gene are MNHEY and SMNVEV (reference sequence). CDR3 length: 12 amino acids. With 6 bases removed from V and 2 bases from J, the gap between germline ends came to 6 bases. Remarks on this clonotype: The target antigen is unknown. A read error may be the cause here, since a much bigger clone is one base away.

With listed TCR primers and previously described methods, bulk TCR libraries were prepared. From the PCR reads, TCRdb called clonotypes with MiXCR, one entry per CDR3 protein. The sample shows some 100,000 distinct CDR3 sequences, 36% of them seen only once. Investigators produced naive CD8 libraries from about 20,000 to 1,000,000 sorted cells, drawing on 10%, 30% or 50% RNA. The V call is TRBV27, the J call TRBJ2-3, with D unresolved. The sequenced sample consisted of naive CD8+ T cells from blood, with Jurkat cell RNA spiked in. The subset was: FACS-sorted CD8+CD4-CCR7+CD45RA+ naive T cells. The receptor was derived from a human donor in good health. Some libraries in this study had Jurkat cell RNA spiked in. CDR3 sequence reads: CASRPITDTQYF. The CDR3 DNA is TGTGCCAGCAGACCTATCACAGATACGCAGTATTTT.